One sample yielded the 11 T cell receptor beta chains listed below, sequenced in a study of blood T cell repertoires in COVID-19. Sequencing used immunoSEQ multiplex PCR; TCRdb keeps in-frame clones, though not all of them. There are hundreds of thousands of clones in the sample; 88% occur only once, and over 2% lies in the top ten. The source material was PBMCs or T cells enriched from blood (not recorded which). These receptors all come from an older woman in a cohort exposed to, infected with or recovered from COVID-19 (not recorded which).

As DNA, the CDR3 is TGTGCCAGCAGCCCCAGACTAGCCGAGAGGGAGCTGTTTTTT. Its protein product is CASSPRLAERELFF. This rearrangement joins TRBV9 to TRBJ2-2; 7 nucleotides agree with TRBD2. V shed 4 bases and J 9 bases; nucleotides not matched to a gene: 9. CDR1 SGDLS and CDR2 YYNGEE come from the germline V gene. CDR3 length: 14 residues.

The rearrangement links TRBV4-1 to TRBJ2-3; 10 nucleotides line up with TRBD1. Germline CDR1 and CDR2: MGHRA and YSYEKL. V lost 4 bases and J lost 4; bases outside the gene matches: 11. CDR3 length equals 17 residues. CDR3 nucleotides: TGCGCCAGCAGCCCCCCCCGACAGGGGGCTTTCGCAGATACGCAGTATTTT. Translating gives CASSPPRQGAFADTQYF.

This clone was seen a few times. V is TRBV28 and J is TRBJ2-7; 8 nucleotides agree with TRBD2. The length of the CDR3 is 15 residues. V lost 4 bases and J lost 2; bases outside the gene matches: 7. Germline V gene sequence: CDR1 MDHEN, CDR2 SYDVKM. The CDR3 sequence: CASSSLLAGTYEQYF. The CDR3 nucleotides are TGTGCCAGCAGTTCATTATTAGCGGGAACCTACGAGCAGTACTTC.

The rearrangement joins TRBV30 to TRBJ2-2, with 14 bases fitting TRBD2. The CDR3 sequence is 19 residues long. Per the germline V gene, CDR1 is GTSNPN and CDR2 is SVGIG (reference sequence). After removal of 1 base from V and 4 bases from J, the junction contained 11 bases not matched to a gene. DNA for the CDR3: TGTGCCTGGAGTGCGGGGACTAGCGGGAGCGGATACGGCACCGGGGAGCTGTTTTTT. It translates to CAWSAGTSGSGYGTGELFF.

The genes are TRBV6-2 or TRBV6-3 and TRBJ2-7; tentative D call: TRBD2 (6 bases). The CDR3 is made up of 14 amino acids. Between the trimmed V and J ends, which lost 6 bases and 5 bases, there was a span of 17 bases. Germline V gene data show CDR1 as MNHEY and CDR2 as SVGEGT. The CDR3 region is CASSFDGTLNEQYF. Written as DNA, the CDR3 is TGTGCCAGCAGCTTCGACGGGACTCTCAACGAGCAGTACTTC.

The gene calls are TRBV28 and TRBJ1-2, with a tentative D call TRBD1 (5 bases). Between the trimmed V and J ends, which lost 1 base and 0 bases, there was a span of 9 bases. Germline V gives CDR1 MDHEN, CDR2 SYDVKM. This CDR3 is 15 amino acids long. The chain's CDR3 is CASSLLGGANYGYTF. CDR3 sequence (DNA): TGTGCCAGCAGTTTATTGGGGGGGGCTAACTATGGCTACACCTTC.

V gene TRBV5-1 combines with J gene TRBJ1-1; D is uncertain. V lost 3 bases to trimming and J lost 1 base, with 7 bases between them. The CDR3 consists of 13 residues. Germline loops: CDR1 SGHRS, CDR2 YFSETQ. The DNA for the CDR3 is TGCGCCAGCAGCTCCGGGAAGAACACTGAAGCTTTCTTT. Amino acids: CASSSGKNTEAFF.

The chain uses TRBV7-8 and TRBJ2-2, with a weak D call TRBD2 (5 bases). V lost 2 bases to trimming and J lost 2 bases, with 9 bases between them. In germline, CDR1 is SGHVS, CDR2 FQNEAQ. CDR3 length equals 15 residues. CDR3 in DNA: TGTGCCAGCAGCTTACATGAGGGAAACACCGGGGAGCTGTTTTTT. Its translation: CASSLHEGNTGELFF.

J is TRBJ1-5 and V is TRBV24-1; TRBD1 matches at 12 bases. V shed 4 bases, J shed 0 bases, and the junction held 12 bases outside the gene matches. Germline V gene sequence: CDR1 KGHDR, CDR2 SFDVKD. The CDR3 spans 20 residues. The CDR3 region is CATSDLGTGGAHDSNQPQHF. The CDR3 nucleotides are TGTGCCACCAGTGACCTAGGGACAGGGGGCGCCCATGATAGCAATCAGCCCCAGCATTTT.

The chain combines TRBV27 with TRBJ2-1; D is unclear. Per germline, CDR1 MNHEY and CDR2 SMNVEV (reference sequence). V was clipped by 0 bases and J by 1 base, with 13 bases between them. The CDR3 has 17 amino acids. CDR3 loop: CASSLSGWAVSYNEQFF. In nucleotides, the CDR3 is TGTGCCAGCAGTTTATCAGGCTGGGCAGTTTCCTACAATGAGCAGTTCTTC.

CDR3 DNA sequence: TGTGCCTGGAGTGTACTGTTCCTCTACGAGCAGTACTTC. Translation gives CAWSVLFLYEQYF. V usage is TRBV30 and J usage is TRBJ2-7; D call uncertain. This CDR3 contains 13 residues. The germline V gene has CDR1 GTSNPN and CDR2 SVGIG (reference sequence). Trimming removed 0 bases from V and 3 bases from J, with 9 bases in between.